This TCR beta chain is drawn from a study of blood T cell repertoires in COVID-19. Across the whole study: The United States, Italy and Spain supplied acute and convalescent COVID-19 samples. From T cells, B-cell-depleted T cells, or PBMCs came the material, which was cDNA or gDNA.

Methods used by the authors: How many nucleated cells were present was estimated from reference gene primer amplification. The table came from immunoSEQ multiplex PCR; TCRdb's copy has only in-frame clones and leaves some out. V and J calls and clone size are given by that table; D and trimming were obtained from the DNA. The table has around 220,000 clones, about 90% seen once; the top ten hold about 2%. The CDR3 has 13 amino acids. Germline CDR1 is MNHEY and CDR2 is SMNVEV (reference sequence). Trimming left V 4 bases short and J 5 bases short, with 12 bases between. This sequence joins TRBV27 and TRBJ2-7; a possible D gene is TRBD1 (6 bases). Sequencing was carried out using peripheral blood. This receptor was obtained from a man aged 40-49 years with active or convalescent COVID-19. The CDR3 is CASSWAGADEQYF. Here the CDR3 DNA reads TGTGCCAGCAGTTGGGCAGGGGCGGACGAGCAGTACTTC.